These 22 T cell receptor beta chains were sequenced from one sample in a study of shared clonotypes between healthy human individuals. Assay: immunoSEQ multiplex PCR; the TCRdb copy retains only in-frame clones and omits some. The repertoire holds hundreds of thousands of clones, approximately 74% seen once, with approximately 1.6% in the top ten. Input material: memory CD4+ T cells sorted from blood. The subset here: CD45RA-negative fraction. All receptors come from a woman between 25 and 40 years old in good health.

The V and J genes are TRBV5-4 and TRBJ2-3; 10 bases line up with TRBD1. The V gene end was trimmed by 1 base and the J gene end by 5 bases; junction bases not matched to a gene: 4. The germline CDR1 and CDR2 sequences are SGHNT and YYREEE (reference sequence). The CDR3 covers 15 residues. CDR3 coding DNA: TGTGCCAGCAGCTTGTTGGGACAGGGGTTAGATACGCAGTATTTT. This translates into CASSLLGQGLDTQYF.

V is TRBV5-4 and J is TRBJ2-5; possibly TRBD1 for D (6 bases). Germline V lookup: CDR1 SGHNT, CDR2 YYREEE (reference sequence). V was cut by 1 base and J by 5 bases, with 15 bases left in between. The CDR3 covers 15 residues. The CDR3 region is CASSLFGGGRETQYF. In nucleotides, the CDR3 is TGTGCCAGCAGCTTGTTTGGGGGCGGGCGGGAGACCCAGTACTTC.

About this clone: This likely stems from a read error, as it lies one base from a far larger clone. This chain links TRBV27 with TRBJ1-1; the D gene is possibly TRBD1 (6 bases). Trimming removed 6 bases from V and 1 base from J, with 9 bases in between. The CDR3 runs to 13 residues. Looked up from germline, CDR1 is MNHEY and CDR2 is SMNVEV (reference sequence). The DNA for the CDR3 is TGTGCCAGCAGAATGGGACAGAACACTGAAGCTTTCTTT. Translated: CASRMGQNTEAFF.

This clone has only a few counts. The CDR3 coding sequence is TGTGCCTGGAGTCAAGGAGGGACAGGGTTTGGCGCTTTCTTT. Encoded protein: CAWSQGGTGFGAFF. The chain uses TRBV30 and TRBJ1-1; 9 bases are shared with TRBD1. The CDR3 sequence is 14 residues long. Losses at the gene ends were 2 bases for V and 11 bases for J; bases not matched to a gene: 12. In germline, CDR1 is GTSNPN, CDR2 SVGIG (reference sequence).

This chain joins TRBV28 and TRBJ2-5, with 7 bases aligning to TRBD2. The ends lost 2 bases at V and 1 base at J; junction bases unmatched: 4. This CDR3 has 15 residues. CDR1 and CDR2 from the germline V gene are MDHEN and SYDVKM. The CDR3 sequence is CASSLGGLVQETQYF. In DNA form, the CDR3 reads TGTGCCAGCAGTTTAGGAGGACTAGTCCAAGAGACCCAGTACTTC.

The genes are TRBV6-5 and TRBJ2-7; TRBD1 aligns across 7 bases. V trimming: 6 bases; J trimming: 0 bases; junction bases outside the gene matches: 8. The CDR3 sequence is 15 residues long. CDR1 is MNHEY and CDR2 is SVGAGI in the germline V gene. CDR3 residues: CASSLGQPGSYEQYF. CDR3 in DNA: TGTGCCAGCAGCCTGGGACAGCCAGGCTCCTACGAGCAGTACTTC.

J is TRBJ1-2 and V is TRBV11-2, with TRBD1 as a possible D gene (6 bases). Between the trimmed V and J ends, which lost 0 bases and 4 bases, there was a span of 21 bases. Germline CDR1 and CDR2: SGHAT and FQNNGV. The CDR3 totals 18 residues. This CDR3 reads CASSLDREGGASIYGYTF. In DNA, the CDR3 is TGTGCCAGCAGCTTAGATCGGGAGGGGGGAGCCTCGATCTATGGCTACACCTTC.

This clone was seen once. The genes are TRBV10-1 and TRBJ2-1; 10 bases line up with TRBD2. The CDR3 covers 14 residues. V was pared by 6 bases and J by 10 bases, with 9 bases of the junction left unmatched. Germline lookup yields CDR1 WNHNN and CDR2 SYGVQD (reference sequence). CDR3 residues: CASSVAGGGGEQFF. The DNA of the CDR3 is TGCGCCAGCAGCGTAGCGGGAGGAGGAGGCGAGCAGTTCTTC.

V gene TRBV7-9 combines with J gene TRBJ1-3; D is uncertain. Trimming removed 2 bases from V and 2 bases from J, with 7 bases in between. This CDR3 spans 14 amino acids. Germline CDR1 and CDR2: SEHNR and FQNEAQ (reference sequence). In nucleotides, the CDR3 is TGTGCCAGCAGCTTACGGAGCCCTGGAAACACCATATATTTT. Translated, it gives CASSLRSPGNTIYF.

This chain connects TRBV6-5 to TRBJ2-7; TRBD1 matches 10 bases. CDR3 size: 14 residues. Germline V gene lookup returns CDR1 MNHEY and CDR2 SVGAGI. Unmatched junction bases numbered 9, after V lost 6 bases and J lost 7 bases. CDR3 nucleotide sequence: TGTGCCAGCAGACGGGACAGGGGCTTTATTGAGCAGTACTTC. Residues: CASRRDRGFIEQYF.

With regard to this clone: The sample carries other DNA sequences with the same CDR3. This sequence joins TRBV5-1 and TRBJ2-2, with D possibly matching TRBD1 (6 bases). V lost 2 bases and J 0 bases, leaving 8 bases between the germline ends. The CDR3 sequence is 15 residues long. Germline lookup yields CDR1 SGHRS and CDR2 YFSETQ. In nucleotides, the CDR3 is TGCGCCAGCAGCTTAGGACAGCCGAACACCGGGGAGCTGTTTTTT. As protein: CASSLGQPNTGELFF.

The J gene is TRBJ2-1, the V gene TRBV7-2, with 9 bases lining up with TRBD1. V shed 3 bases and J 3 bases; nucleotides not matched to a gene: 3. Looked up from germline, CDR1 is SGHTA and CDR2 is FQGNSA. CDR3 length: 15 residues. The CDR3 sequence: CASSFDRGNYNEQFF. In nucleotides, the CDR3 is TGTGCCAGCAGCTTCGACAGGGGGAACTACAATGAGCAGTTCTTC. Full variable domain (missing parts from reference TRBV7-2 and TRBJ2-1): GAGVSQSPSNKVTEKGKDVELRCDPISGHTALYWYRQSLGQGLEFLIYFQGNSAPDKSGLPSDRFSAERTGGSVSTLTIQRTQQEDSAVYLCASSFDRGNYNEQFFGPGTRLTVL.

The chain couples TRBV27 to TRBJ1-1; no firm D call. Germline CDR1 is MNHEY and CDR2 is SMNVEV (reference sequence). This CDR3 spans 14 amino acids. The ends were cut back, 4 bases at V and 2 bases at J, with 11 bases in the middle. CDR3 in DNA: TGTGCCAGCAGTTCTCTTCAGATAAACACTGAAGCTTTCTTT. It translates to CASSSLQINTEAFF.

This clone was seen many times. The same CDR3 is also encoded by other DNA sequences in this sample. The chain combines TRBV18 with TRBJ1-3; D uncertain. The CDR3 runs 14 residues. The germline V and J ends were trimmed by 1 base and 1 base, with 5 bases remaining between them. Germline V gene data show CDR1 as KGHSH and CDR2 as LQKENI. The CDR3 region is CASSPQGSGNTIYF. The CDR3 nucleotides are TGTGCCAGCTCACCACAGGGTTCTGGAAACACCATATATTTT.

The rearrangement links TRBV5-6 to TRBJ2-1, with 13 bases matching TRBD2. Germline trimming cut 2 bases from V and 6 bases from J; bases unmatched to any gene: 8. Per germline, CDR1 SGHDT and CDR2 YYEEEE. The CDR3 is 17 residues long. This CDR3 reads CASSLDGLAGVGNEQFF. The DNA of the CDR3 is TGTGCCAGCAGCTTAGACGGACTAGCGGGAGTAGGCAATGAGCAGTTCTTC. Full variable domain (missing parts from reference TRBV5-6 and TRBJ2-1): DAGVTQSPTHLIKTRGQQVTLRCSPKSGHDTVSWYQQALGQGPQFIFQYYEEEERQRGNFPDRFSGHQFPNYSSELNVNALLLGDSALYLCASSLDGLAGVGNEQFFGPGTRLTVL.

The J gene is TRBJ2-2, the V gene TRBV28; a weak D match, TRBD2 (5 bases). Germline values: CDR1 MDHEN, CDR2 SYDVKM. Trimming shortened V by 7 bases and J by 6 bases, and 15 bases separated the two germline ends. This CDR3 spans 14 amino acids. Here the CDR3 reads CASKSGQLAGELFF. CDR3 DNA sequence: TGTGCCAGCAAAAGCGGCCAGCTCGCCGGGGAGCTGTTTTTT.

This chain links TRBV7-7 with TRBJ2-1, with 10 nucleotides matching TRBD2. V was pared by 1 base and J by 5 bases, with 2 bases of the junction left unmatched. Germline-derived CDR1 and CDR2 are SSHAT and FNYEAQ (reference sequence). This CDR3 is built from 15 residues. CDR3 region: CASSLGTSGNNEQFF. In nucleotides, the CDR3 is TGTGCCAGCAGCTTAGGTACTAGCGGGAACAATGAGCAGTTCTTC.

About this clone: This specimen includes other DNA sequences encoding the same CDR3. The gene calls are TRBV29-1 and TRBJ2-5, with 7 bases that match TRBD1. The CDR3 covers 12 residues. V was clipped by 6 bases and J by 1 base; unmatched bases: 2. In germline, CDR1 is SQVTM, CDR2 ANQGSEA. The CDR3 sequence: CSVRQGQETQYF. The CDR3 DNA is TGCAGCGTACGACAGGGCCAAGAGACCCAGTACTTC.

V is TRBV5-1 and J is TRBJ1-2, with D possibly being TRBD1 (5 bases). The V gene's germline CDR1 is SGHRS and CDR2 YFSETQ. The CDR3 is made up of 14 amino acids. Trimming removed 4 bases from V and 0 bases from J, with 10 bases in between. CDR3 region: CASSPGTSNYGYTF. The CDR3 DNA is TGCGCCAGCAGCCCGGGGACGTCTAACTATGGCTACACCTTC.

On this clone itself: The same CDR3 also results from other DNA sequences found in this sample. The chain joins TRBV2 to TRBJ1-5, with 7 bases matching TRBD1. This CDR3 region has 13 residues. The V gene's germline CDR1 is SNHLY and CDR2 FYNNEI. V shed 6 bases and J 4 bases; nucleotides not matched to a gene: 3. CDR3 amino acids: CASRGQINQPQHF. The CDR3 nucleotides are TGTGCCAGCAGGGGACAGATTAATCAGCCCCAGCATTTT.

The chain links TRBV28 to TRBJ1-4; D is undetermined. Germline V gives CDR1 MDHEN, CDR2 SYDVKM. The CDR3 contains 15 residues. Between the trimmed V and J ends, which lost 5 bases and 7 bases, there was a span of 17 bases. The CDR3 protein is CASSIPAGGVEKLFF. Written as DNA, the CDR3 is TGTGCCAGCAGTATCCCCGCAGGCGGCGTTGAAAAACTGTTTTTT.

This chain uses TRBV19 with TRBJ1-4; a weak D match, TRBD1 (5 bases). Trimming took 4 bases from V and 8 from J, leaving 11 bases between them. The CDR3 has 13 amino acids. Germline CDR1 and CDR2: LNHDA and SQIVND (reference sequence). The CDR3 nucleotides read TGTGCCAGTAGTAGGGGGGTAGGAGAAAAACTGTTTTTT. It translates to CASSRGVGEKLFF.